The 12 T cell receptor beta chains given below trace back to one sample, sequenced in a study of T cell responses to AZD1222 COVID-19 vaccine. The data were produced by immunoSEQ multiplex PCR, yet TCRdb's version contains in-frame clones alone and is incomplete. The data hold some 160,000 clones, with roughly 88% observed a single time. Material: peripheral blood, obtained 28 days after the second AZD1222 dose. The receptors originated from an adult who received the AZD1222 COVID-19 vaccine.

The gene calls are TRBV29-1 and TRBJ1-1, with 7 bases aligning to TRBD1. The CDR3 is 15 amino acids. With 4 bases clipped from V and 5 bases from J, the junction kept 13 bases outside the gene matches. Germline V gene lookup returns CDR1 SQVTM and CDR2 ANQGSEA. The CDR3 here is CSVAGGQGEWTEAFF. The CDR3, as DNA: TGCAGCGTTGCAGGGGGGCAGGGGGAGTGGACTGAAGCTTTCTTT.

This sequence joins TRBV6-6 and TRBJ2-2; 10 bases are a match to TRBD1. The CDR3 has 16 amino acids. Looked up from germline, CDR1 is MNHNY and CDR2 is SVGAGI (reference sequence). V lost 7 bases and J lost 4; bases outside the gene matches: 9. The CDR3 protein is CASTPRDRGRTGELFF. CDR3 in DNA: TGTGCCAGCACCCCCCGGGACAGGGGACGCACCGGGGAGCTGTTTTTT.

This clone is a singleton in its sample. The DNA for the CDR3 is TGTGCCAGCAGCCCCCTCACAACTAGCGGGGGAAGCACAGATACGCAGTATTTT. Translating gives CASSPLTTSGGSTDTQYF. The chain couples TRBV4-2 to TRBJ2-3, with 11 positions matching TRBD2. V lost 4 bases to trimming and J lost 0 bases; unmatched junction nucleotides: 9. Germline V lookup: CDR1 LGHNA, CDR2 YNFKEQ. The CDR3 length is 18 residues.

The chain joins TRBV5-1 to TRBJ2-1; TRBD2 matches at 11 bases. V shed 1 base and J 9 bases; nucleotides not matched to a gene: 6. The CDR3 has 15 residues. The germline V gene has CDR1 SGHRS and CDR2 YFSETQ. The DNA for the CDR3 is TGCGCCAGCAGCTTGACTACTAGCGGGGGAGCTGAGCAGTTCTTC. This gives the protein CASSLTTSGGAEQFF.

This chain connects TRBV12-5 to TRBJ1-1, with D unclear. Germline CDR1 reads LGHNT; CDR2 reads FRNRAP. The CDR3 contains 13 residues. Trimming removed 0 bases at V and 5 bases at J, with 7 bases between. The CDR3 is CASGLVGRTEAFF. The CDR3 DNA reads as TGTGCTAGTGGTTTGGTAGGGCGAACTGAAGCTTTCTTT.

In this sample, this clone turned up once. This chain links TRBV5-6 with TRBJ1-1, with D tentatively TRBD1 (5 bases). Germline values: CDR1 SGHDT, CDR2 YYEEEE. Trimming took off 1 base at V and 1 base at J, with 5 bases between the two ends. This CDR3 region has 13 residues. As DNA, the CDR3 is TGTGCCAGCAGCTTGAGGGGGAACACTGAAGCTTTCTTT. Its protein product is CASSLRGNTEAFF.

The chain links TRBV25-1 to TRBJ2-5; 8 bases fit TRBD2. Germline CDR1 MGHDK, CDR2 SYGVNS. Unmatched junction bases numbered 6, after V lost 6 bases and J lost 3 bases. The CDR3 loop spans 14 amino acids. CDR3 amino acids: CASSPPGGKETQYF. The CDR3 DNA follows: TGTGCCAGCAGCCCCCCGGGGGGGAAAGAGACCCAGTACTTC.

The chain combines TRBV29-1 with TRBJ1-2; 7 nucleotides agree with TRBD1. CDR1 is SQVTM and CDR2 is ANQGSEA in the germline V gene. V lost 3 bases, J lost 4 bases, and 2 bases stayed unmatched. The CDR3 is 12 amino acids. The CDR3 DNA is TGCAGCGTTGAGACAGGGTTCTATGGCTACACCTTC. Encoded protein: CSVETGFYGYTF.

This clone was seen just once. The chain has TRBV5-1 and TRBJ1-5; perhaps TRBD1 as D (5 bases). The ends were cut back, 2 bases at V and 8 bases at J, with 17 bases in the middle. Germline assignment: CDR1 SGHRS and CDR2 YFSETQ. This CDR3 comprises 15 residues. In DNA form, the CDR3 reads TGCGCCAGCAGCTTCACCGGGCAGCCGGGGGAGCCCCAGCATTTT. Protein product: CASSFTGQPGEPQHF.

The chain carries TRBV15 and TRBJ1-3, with D hard to call. The CDR3 contains 15 residues. The germline V gene has CDR1 LNHNV and CDR2 YYDKDF (reference sequence). The V end was cut by 0 bases, the J end by 8 bases, with 14 bases between. CDR3 bases: TGTGCCACCAGCAGAGATGGGCACAGACTGGACACCATATATTTT. This translates into CATSRDGHRLDTIYF.

CDR3 DNA: TGCGCCTCCGCGGTGTATACAAGCTCCTACAATGAGCAGTTCTTC. Translating it yields CASAVYTSSYNEQFF. V and J are TRBV5-1 and TRBJ2-1; D gene unclear. The CDR3 has 15 amino acids. The germline gives CDR1 SGHRS, CDR2 YFSETQ. V lost 10 bases and J lost 0, with 17 bases in between.

The chain has TRBV5-1 and TRBJ2-1; 12 bases are a match to TRBD2. The CDR3 runs 16 residues. J was trimmed by 3 bases and V by 2 bases; bases with no gene match: 3. Per the germline V gene, CDR1 is SGHRS and CDR2 is YFSETQ. The CDR3 here is CASSLLAGGYYNEQFF. CDR3 DNA: TGCGCCAGCAGCTTACTAGCGGGGGGTTACTACAATGAGCAGTTCTTC. Full variable domain (rest looked up from reference TRBV5-1 and TRBJ2-1): KAGVTQTPRYLIKTRGQQVTLSCSPISGHRSVSWYQQTPGQGLQFLFEYFSETQRNKGNFPGRFSGRQFSNSRSEMNVSTLELGDSALYLCASSLLAGGYYNEQFFGPGTRLTVL.